This TCR beta chain was sequenced for a study of breast tumors, draining lymph nodes, adjacent tissues. This clonotype was counted many times. Antigen specificity is unknown. General study results and limits: Compared with lymph nodes, tumors were less diverse; compared with nontumor tissue, more. The lymph node origin of tumor T cells was framed as consistent with a hypothesis, not demonstrated.

Trimming removed 5 bases at V and 5 bases at J, with 12 bases between. The CDR3 length is 13 residues. Germline CDR1 and CDR2: KGHSH and LQKENI. One entry per CDR3 protein results from TCRdb running MiXCR on the multiplex PCR reads. Of roughly 100,000 distinct CDR3 sequences in the sample, roughly 33% were seen once. Breast cancer patients provided tissue from their axillary draining lymph nodes. The rearrangement joins TRBV18 to TRBJ2-5; D could derive from TRBD1 or TRBD2 (5 bases each). This TCR was recovered from a female donor with breast cancer. Some clones in this sample may be carry-over from other donors' samples. Sequencing input: axillary lymph node tissue. CDR3 in amino acids: CASSRSREETQYF. The CDR3, as DNA: TGTGCCAGCTCAAGATCCAGGGAGGAGACCCAGTACTTC.